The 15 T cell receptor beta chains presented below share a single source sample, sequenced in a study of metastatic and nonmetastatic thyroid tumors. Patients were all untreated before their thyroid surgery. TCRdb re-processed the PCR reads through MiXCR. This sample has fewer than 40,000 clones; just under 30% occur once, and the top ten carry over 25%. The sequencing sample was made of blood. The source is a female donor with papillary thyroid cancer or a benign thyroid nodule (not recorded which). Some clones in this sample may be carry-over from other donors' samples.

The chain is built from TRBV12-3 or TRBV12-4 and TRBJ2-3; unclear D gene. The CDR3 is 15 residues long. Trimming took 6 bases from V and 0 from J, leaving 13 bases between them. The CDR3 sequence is CASSTDPYSTDTQYF. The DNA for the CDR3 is TGTGCCAGCAGCACCGACCCATATAGCACAGATACGCAGTATTTT.

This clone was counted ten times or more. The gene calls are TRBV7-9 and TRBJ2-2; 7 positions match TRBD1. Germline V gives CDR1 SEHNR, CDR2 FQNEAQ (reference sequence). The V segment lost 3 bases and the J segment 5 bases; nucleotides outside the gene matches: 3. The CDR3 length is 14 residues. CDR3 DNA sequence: TGTGCCAGCAGCTTTGCAGGGGGTACCGGGGAGCTGTTTTTT. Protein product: CASSFAGGTGELFF.

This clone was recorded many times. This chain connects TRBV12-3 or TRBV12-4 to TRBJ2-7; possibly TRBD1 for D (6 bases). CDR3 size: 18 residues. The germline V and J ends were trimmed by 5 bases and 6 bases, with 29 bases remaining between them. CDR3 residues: CASSQQTPGHSFGGEQYF. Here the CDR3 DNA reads TGTGCCAGCAGTCAGCAAACCCCGGGACACTCCTTTGGGGGCGAGCAGTACTTC.

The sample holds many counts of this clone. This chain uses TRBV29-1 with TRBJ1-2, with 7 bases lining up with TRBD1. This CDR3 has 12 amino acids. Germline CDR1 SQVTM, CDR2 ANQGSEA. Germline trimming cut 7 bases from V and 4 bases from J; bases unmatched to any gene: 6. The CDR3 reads CSGVGDSYGYTF. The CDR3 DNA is TGCAGCGGGGTGGGGGACAGCTATGGCTACACCTTC. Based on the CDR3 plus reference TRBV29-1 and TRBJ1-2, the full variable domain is SAVISQKPSRDICQRGTSLTIQCQVDSQVTMMFWYRQQPGQSLTLIATANQGSEATYESGFVIDKFPISRPNLTFSTLTVSNMSPEDSSIYLCSGVGDSYGYTFGSGTRLTVV.

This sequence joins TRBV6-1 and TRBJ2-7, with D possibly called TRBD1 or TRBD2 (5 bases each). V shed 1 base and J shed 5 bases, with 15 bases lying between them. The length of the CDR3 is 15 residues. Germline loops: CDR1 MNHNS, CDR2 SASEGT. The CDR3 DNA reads TGTGCCAGCAGTGAAGGTCTTCAGGGAGTCAACGAGCAGTACTTC. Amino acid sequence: CASSEGLQGVNEQYF.

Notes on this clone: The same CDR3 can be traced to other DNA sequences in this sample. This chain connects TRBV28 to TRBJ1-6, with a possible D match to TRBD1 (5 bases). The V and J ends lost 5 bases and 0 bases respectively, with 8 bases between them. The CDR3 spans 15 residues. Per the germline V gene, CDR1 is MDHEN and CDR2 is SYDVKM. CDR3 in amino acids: CASSTGPSYNSPLHF. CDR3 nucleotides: TGTGCCAGCAGTACAGGACCCTCCTATAATTCACCCCTCCACTTT.

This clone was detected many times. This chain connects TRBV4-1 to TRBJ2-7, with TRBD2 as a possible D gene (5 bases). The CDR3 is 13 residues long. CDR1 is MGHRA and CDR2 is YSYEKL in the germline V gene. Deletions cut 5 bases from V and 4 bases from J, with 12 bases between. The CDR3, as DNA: TGCGCCAGCAGCGTCAGTTCGGGATACGAGCAGTACTTC. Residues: CASSVSSGYEQYF.

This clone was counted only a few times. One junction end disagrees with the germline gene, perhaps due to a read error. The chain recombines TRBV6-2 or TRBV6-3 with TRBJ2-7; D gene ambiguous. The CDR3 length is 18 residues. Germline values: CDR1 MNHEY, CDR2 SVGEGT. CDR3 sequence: CASSDSPFAARSSYEQYF. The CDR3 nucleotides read TGTGCCAGCAGTGACTCCCCCTTTGCGGCTAGGAGCTCCTACGAGCAGTACTTC.

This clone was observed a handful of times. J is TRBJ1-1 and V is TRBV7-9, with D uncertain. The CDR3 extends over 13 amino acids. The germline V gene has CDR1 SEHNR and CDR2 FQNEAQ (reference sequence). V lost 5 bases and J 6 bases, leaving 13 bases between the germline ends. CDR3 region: CASSPDRVSEAFF. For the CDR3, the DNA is TGTGCCAGCAGCCCCGACCGAGTCTCTGAAGCTTTCTTT.

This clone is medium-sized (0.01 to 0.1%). CDR3 residues: CASSGNSGANVLTF. As DNA, the CDR3 is TGTGCCAGCAGTGGGAACTCTGGGGCCAACGTCCTGACTTTC. The chain couples TRBV2 to TRBJ2-6; no firm D call. The CDR3 is 14 residues long. Germline-derived CDR1 and CDR2 are SNHLY and FYNNEI. The germline V and J ends were trimmed by 4 bases and 0 bases, with 4 bases remaining between them.

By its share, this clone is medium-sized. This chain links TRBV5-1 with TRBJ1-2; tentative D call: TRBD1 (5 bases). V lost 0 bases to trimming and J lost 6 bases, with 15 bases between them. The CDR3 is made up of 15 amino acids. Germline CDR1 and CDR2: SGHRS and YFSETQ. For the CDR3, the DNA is TGCGCCAGCAGCTTGGCAGGTCTTTGGGGCGATGGCTACACCTTC. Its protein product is CASSLAGLWGDGYTF.

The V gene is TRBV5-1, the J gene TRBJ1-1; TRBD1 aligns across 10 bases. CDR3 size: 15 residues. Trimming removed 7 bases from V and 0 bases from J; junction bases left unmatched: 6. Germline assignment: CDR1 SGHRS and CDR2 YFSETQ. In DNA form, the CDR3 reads TGCGCCAGCGGCCGGGACAGGGGAATGAACACTGAAGCTTTCTTT. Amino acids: CASGRDRGMNTEAFF.

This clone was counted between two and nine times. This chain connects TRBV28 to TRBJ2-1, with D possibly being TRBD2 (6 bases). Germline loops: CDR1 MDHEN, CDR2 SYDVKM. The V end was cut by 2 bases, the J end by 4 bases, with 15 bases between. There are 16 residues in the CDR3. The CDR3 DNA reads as TGTGCCAGCAGTTTAGAGGAGGGGTTGGGATACAATGAGCAGTTCTTC. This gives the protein CASSLEEGLGYNEQFF.

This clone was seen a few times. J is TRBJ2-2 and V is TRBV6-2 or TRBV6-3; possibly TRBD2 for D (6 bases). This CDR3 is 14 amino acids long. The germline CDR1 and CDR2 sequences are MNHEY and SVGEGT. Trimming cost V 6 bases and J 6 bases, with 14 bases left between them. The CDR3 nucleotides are TGTGCCAGCAGGACGGGGGATTCGGCCGGGGAGCTGTTTTTT. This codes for CASRTGDSAGELFF.

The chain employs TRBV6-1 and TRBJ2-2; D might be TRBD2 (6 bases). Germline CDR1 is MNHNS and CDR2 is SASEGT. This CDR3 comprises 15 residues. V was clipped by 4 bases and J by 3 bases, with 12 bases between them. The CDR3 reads CASSARGIDTGELFF. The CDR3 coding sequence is TGTGCCAGCAGTGCCCGGGGGATCGACACCGGGGAGCTGTTTTTT.